Listed here is a single TCR beta chain. Sequencing used immunoSEQ multiplex PCR; TCRdb keeps in-frame clones, though not all of them. The sample lists 45,000 to 60,000 clones; about 88% were seen once. The sample comes from a study of T cell changes during pregnancy in multiple sclerosis. Looked up from germline, CDR1 is LNHNV and CDR2 is YYDKDF (reference sequence). Trimming removed 0 bases at V and 8 bases at J, with 17 bases between. CDR3 length: 16 residues. The clonotype comes from a female donor with multiple sclerosis, enrolled in a pregnancy study. The J gene is TRBJ2-1, the V gene TRBV15, with D perhaps TRBD1 (8 bases). The sequenced sample was CD8+ T cells from peripheral blood mononuclear cells, obtained before pregnancy. The CDR3: CATSRDRGQGGDEQFF. The CDR3 DNA reads TGTGCCACCAGCAGAGATCGAGGACAGGGAGGGGATGAGCAGTTCTTC.